The clone carrying this T cell receptor beta chain appeared a few times. Its antigen is unidentified. This sample was taken from a study of T cells in localized non-small cell lung cancer. Study outcomes and limitations: Appearances in adjacent lung were noted for a median approximately 61 of the top 100 tumor clones. Uninvolved nearby lung showed the greatest T cell clonality, exceeding that found in tumor.

The repertoire was sequenced with immunoSEQ multiplex PCR; TCRdb's copy has only in-frame clones and lacks some. The sample has about 26,000 clones, about 85% seen once. The sequenced sample was peripheral blood, obtained before any cancer treatment. The clonotype comes from a female donor at least 60 years old with stage II squamous cell lung carcinoma.

DNA of the CDR3: TGTGCCAGCAGCTTCTTTTTGATTAGCACAAGAAGTACCCAGTACTTC. Protein: CASSFFLISTRSTQYF. The rearrangement uses TRBV5-6 and TRBJ2-5; D gene uncertain. The V gene lost 2 bases and the J gene lost 8 bases, with 22 bases spanning the gap. Germline V CDR1 and CDR2: SGHDT, YYEEEE. This CDR3 has 16 amino acids. The full variable domain, completed using reference TRBV5-6 and TRBJ2-5, is DAGVTQSPTHLIKTRGQQVTLRCSPKSGHDTVSWYQQALGQGPQFIFQYYEEEERQRGNFPDRFSGHQFPNYSSELNVNALLLGDSALYLCASSFFLISTRSTQYFGPGTRLLVL.